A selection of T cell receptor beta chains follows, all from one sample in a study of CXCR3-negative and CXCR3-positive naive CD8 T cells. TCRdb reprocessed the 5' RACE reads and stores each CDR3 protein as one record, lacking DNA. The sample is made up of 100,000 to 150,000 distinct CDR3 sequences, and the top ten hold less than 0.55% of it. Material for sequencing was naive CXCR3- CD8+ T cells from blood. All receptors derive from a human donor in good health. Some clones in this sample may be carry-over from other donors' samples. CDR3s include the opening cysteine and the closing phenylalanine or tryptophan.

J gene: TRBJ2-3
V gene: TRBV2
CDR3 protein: CASTDGGTDTQYF

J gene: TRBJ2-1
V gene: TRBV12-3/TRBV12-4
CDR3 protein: CASSRSGRGGIYEQFF

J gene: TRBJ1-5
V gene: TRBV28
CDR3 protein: CASSESQGDNQPQHF

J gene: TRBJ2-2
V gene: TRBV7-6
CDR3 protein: CASSLGSGANTGELFF

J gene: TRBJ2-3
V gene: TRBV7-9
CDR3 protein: CASSSRQGHTDTQYF

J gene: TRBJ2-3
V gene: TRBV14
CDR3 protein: CASSQGSGRTDMQYF

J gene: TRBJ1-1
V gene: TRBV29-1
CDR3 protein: CSVDPGLGTEAFF

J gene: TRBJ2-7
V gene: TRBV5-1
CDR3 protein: CASGFGLAYEQYF

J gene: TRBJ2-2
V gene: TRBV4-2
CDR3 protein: CASSQDHPPGELFF

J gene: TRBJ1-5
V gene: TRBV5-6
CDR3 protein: CASSLGGFNQPQHF

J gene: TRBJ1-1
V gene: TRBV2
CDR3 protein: CASSERVRDEAFF

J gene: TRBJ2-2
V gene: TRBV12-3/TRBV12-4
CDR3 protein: CASRQGTGELFF

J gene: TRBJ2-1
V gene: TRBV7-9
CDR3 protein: CASSLPIPPNEQFF

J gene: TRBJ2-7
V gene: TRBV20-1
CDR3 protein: CSLQTGTGDYEQYF

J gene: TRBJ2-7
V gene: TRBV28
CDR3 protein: CASSPWDRSYEQYF

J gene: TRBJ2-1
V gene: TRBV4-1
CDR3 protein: CASSQTSSVVSKNEQFF

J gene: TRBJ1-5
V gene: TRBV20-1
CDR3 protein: CSARPAGFNQPQHF

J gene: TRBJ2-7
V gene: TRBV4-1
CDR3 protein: CASSQVATGIYEQYF

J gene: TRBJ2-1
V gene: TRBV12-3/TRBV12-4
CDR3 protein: CASSLRISSYNEQFF

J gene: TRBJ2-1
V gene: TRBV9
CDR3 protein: CASSDPFREQFF

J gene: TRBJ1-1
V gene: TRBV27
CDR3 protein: CASSSPKDPRTEAFF

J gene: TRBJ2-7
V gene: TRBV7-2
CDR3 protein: CASSLGTDAYEQYF

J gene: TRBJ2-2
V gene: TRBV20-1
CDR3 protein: CSARDSASLDTGELFF

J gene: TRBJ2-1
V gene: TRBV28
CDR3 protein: CASLGFGTSLNNEQFF

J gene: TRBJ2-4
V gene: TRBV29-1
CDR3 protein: CSAWDGVAKNIQYF

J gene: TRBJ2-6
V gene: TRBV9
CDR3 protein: CASSAPPGSSGANVLTF

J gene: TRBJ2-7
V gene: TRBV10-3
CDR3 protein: CAISEPSRDIYEQYF

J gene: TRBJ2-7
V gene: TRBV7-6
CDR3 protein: CASSLALGLSYEQYF

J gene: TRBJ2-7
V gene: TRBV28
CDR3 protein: CASSETGPYYEQYF

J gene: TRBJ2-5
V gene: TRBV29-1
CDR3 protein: CSVQDRGVQETQYF

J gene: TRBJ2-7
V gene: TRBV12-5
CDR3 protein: CATRDRVIDEQYF

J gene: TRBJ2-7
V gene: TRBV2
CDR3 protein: CASREGIASLYEQYF

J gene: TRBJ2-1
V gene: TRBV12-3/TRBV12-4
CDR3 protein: CASSPASGGEQFF

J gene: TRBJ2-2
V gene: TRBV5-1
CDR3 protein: CASSVGQGSTGELFF

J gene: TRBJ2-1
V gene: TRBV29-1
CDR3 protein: CSVEGLLADNEQFF

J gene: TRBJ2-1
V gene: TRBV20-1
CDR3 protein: CSARGRLAGRHEQFF

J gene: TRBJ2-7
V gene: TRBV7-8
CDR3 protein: CASSYQNYEQYF

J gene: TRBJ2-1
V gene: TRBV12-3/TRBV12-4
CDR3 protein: CASSLVVSGRRSYNEQFF

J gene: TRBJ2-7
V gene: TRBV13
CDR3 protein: CASSSNSGKSSYEQYF

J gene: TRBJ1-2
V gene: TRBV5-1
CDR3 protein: CASSSLGDGYTF

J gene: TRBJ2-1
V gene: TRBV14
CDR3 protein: CASSQGSEGFYNEQFF

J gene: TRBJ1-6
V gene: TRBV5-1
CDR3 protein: CASSSGDRLNSPLHF

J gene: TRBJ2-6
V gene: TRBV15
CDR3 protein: CATSRDSGEMSSGANVLTF

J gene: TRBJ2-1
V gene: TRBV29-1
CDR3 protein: CSPAGGDYNEQFF

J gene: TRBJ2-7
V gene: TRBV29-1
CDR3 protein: CSVVWQGASYEQYF

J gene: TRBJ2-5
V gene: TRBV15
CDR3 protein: CATSVSGAYQETQYF

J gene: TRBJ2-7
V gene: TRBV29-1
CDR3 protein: CSALDQGYEQYF

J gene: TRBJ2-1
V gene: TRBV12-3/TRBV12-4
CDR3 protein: CASSWMGTGLGQFF

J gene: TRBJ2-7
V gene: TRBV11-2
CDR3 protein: CASSLSESYEQYF

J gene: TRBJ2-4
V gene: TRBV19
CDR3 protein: CASSIGAGMAKNIQYF

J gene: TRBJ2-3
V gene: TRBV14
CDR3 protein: CASSQESRVPDTQYF

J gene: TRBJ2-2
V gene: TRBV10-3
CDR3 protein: CAIQVPNTGELFF

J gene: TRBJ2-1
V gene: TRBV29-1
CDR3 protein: CSVLVPSSYNEQFF